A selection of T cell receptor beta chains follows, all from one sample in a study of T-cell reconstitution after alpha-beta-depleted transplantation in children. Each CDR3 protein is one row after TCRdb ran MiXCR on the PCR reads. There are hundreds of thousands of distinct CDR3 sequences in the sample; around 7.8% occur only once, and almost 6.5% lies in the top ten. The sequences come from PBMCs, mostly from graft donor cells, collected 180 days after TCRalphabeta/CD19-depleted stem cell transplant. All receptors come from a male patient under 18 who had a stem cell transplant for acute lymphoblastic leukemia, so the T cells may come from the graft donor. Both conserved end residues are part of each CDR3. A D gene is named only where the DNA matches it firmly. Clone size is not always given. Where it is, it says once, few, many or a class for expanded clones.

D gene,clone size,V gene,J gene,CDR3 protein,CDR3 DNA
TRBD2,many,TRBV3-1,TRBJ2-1,CASTQGTSGIYNEQFF,TGTGCCAGCACCCAGGGGACTAGCGGTATCTACAATGAGCAGTTCTTC
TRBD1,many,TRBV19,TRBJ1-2,CASMLTGNYGYTF,TGTGCCAGTATGCTGACAGGGAACTATGGCTACACCTTC
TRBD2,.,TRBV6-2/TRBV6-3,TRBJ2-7,CATQAGGGAYEQYF,TGTGCCACCCAGGCGGGAGGGGGAGCGTACGAGCAGTACTTC
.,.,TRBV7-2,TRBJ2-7,CASSLAVVGVLTYEQYF,TGTGCCAGCAGCTTAGCGGTTGTAGGAGTCTTGACCTACGAGCAGTACTTC
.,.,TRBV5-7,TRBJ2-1,CARGLGYVSYNEQFF,TGTGCCAGGGGCTTGGGGTACGTCTCCTACAATGAGCAGTTCTTC
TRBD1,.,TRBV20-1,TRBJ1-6,CSARGQGLSSPLHF,TGCAGTGCTAGGGGACAGGGGCTAAGTTCACCCCTCCACTTT
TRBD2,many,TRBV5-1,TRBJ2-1,CASSILAGFNNEQFF,TGCGCCAGCAGCATCTTAGCGGGATTTAACAATGAGCAGTTCTTC
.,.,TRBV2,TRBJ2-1,CASSFARNNEQFF,TGTGCCAGCAGCTTCGCAAGGAACAATGAGCAGTTCTTC
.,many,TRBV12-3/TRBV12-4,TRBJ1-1,CASSTRHLNTEAFF,TGTGCCAGCAGTACCCGACACTTGAACACTGAAGCTTTCTTT
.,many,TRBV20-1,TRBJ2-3,CTPWTASTDTQYF,TGCACCCCCTGGACAGCTAGCACAGATACGCAGTATTTT
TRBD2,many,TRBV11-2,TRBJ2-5,CASSFRTKRGGRRETQYF,TGTGCCAGCAGCTTCCGGACTAAGCGGGGGGGCCGACGAGAGACCCAGTACTTC
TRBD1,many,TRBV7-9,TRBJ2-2,CASSPGTGESIGELFF,TGTGCCAGCAGCCCCGGAACAGGGGAGAGCATAGGGGAGCTGTTTTTT
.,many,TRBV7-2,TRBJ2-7,CASRKTVASYEQYF,TGTGCCAGCCGGAAGACCGTAGCCTCCTACGAGCAGTACTTC
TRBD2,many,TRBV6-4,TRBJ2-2,CASSRPEWTSGGESNTGELFF,TGTGCCAGCAGTAGACCCGAGTGGACTAGCGGGGGGGAGTCGAACACCGGGGAGCTGTTTTTT
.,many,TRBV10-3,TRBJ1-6,CAIAAMDSAPLHF,TGTGCCATCGCGGCAATGGACAGCGCACCCCTCCACTTT
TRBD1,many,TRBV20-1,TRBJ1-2,CSATTPRGQDYGYTF,TGCAGTGCTACCACCCCAAGGGGGCAGGACTATGGCTACACCTTC
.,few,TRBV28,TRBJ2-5,CASRLWTAQETQYF,TGTGCCAGCCGTTTATGGACAGCCCAAGAGACCCAGTACTTC
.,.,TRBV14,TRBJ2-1,CASSQVRGYEQFF,TGTGCCAGCAGCCAAGTGAGAGGGTATGAGCAGTTCTTC
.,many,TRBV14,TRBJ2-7,CASSQGGSRAYEQYF,TGTGCCAGCAGCCAAGGAGGGTCCCGTGCCTACGAGCAGTACTTC
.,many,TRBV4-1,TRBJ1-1,CASRLFRLGSPGSTNTEAFF,TGCGCCAGCAGACTCTTCAGGTTGGGATCCCCGGGGTCGACGAACACTGAAGCTTTCTTT
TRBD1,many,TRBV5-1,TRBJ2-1,CASSFTGDRYDEQFF,TGCGCCAGCAGCTTTACAGGGGACCGTTACGATGAGCAGTTCTTC
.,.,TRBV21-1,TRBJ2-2,CASSKEGWGKNTGELFF,TGTGCCAGCAGCAAGGAAGGTTGGGGGAAGAACACCGGGGAGCTGTTTTTT
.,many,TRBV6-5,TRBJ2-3,CASSYAEGDTQYF,TGTGCCAGCAGTTACGCTGAAGGAGATACGCAGTATTTT
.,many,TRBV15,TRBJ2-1,CATSRDQAGEQFF,TGTGCCACCAGCAGAGATCAAGCGGGTGAGCAGTTCTTC
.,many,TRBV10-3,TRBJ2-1,CAIKQRDEQFF,TGTGCCATCAAACAGAGGGATGAGCAGTTCTTC
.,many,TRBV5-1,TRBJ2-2,CASSPPMNTGELFF,TGCGCCAGCAGTCCCCCCATGAACACCGGGGAGCTGTTTTTT
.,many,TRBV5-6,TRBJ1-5,CASSLAEGNQPQHF,TGTGCCAGCAGCTTAGCAGAGGGCAATCAGCCCCAGCATTTT
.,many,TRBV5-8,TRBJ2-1,CASSSYLLGGGPYNEQFF,TGTGCCAGCAGCTCCTACCTACTAGGGGGGGGCCCCTACAATGAGCAGTTCTTC
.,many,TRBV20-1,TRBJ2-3,CSAKLGSSTDTQYF,TGCAGTGCTAAACTAGGGTCTAGCACAGATACGCAGTATTTT
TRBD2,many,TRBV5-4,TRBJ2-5,CASSTLADQETQYF,TGTGCCAGCAGCACGCTAGCGGACCAAGAGACCCAGTACTTC
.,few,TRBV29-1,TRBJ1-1,CSGVGWANTEAFF,TGCAGCGGTGTGGGTTGGGCGAACACTGAAGCTTTCTTT
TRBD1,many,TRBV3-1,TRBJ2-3,CASSQEIRDRGQGTQYF,TGTGCCAGCAGCCAAGAGATCCGGGACAGGGGACAGGGTACGCAGTATTTT
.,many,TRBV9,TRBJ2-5,CASSSGGLGETQYF,TGTGCCAGCAGCTCGGGTGGGCTGGGGGAGACCCAGTACTTC
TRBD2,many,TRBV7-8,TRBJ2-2,CASSLTRGVQAGELFF,TGTGCCAGCAGCTTGACGCGGGGGGTTCAGGCCGGGGAGCTGTTTTTT
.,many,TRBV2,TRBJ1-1,CASRGGQAFF,TGTGCCAGCAGAGGAGGGCAGGCTTTCTTT
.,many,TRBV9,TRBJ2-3,CASSVVGDTQYF,TGTGCCAGCAGCGTAGTGGGAGATACGCAGTATTTT
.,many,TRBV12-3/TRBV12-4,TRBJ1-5,CASSPGAPSNQPQHF,TGTGCCAGCAGTCCAGGGGCCCCCAGCAATCAGCCCCAGCATTTT
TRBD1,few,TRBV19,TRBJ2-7,CARGQGTYEQYF,TGTGCCAGGGGACAGGGGACCTACGAGCAGTACTTC
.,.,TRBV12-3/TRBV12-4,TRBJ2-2,CASSSVPSGFTGELFF,TGTGCCAGCAGTTCGGTTCCCTCGGGGTTCACCGGGGAGCTGTTTTTT
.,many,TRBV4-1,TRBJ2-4,CASSQQPIAEFKNIQYF,TGCGCCAGCAGCCAACAGCCTATAGCGGAGTTCAAAAACATTCAGTACTTC
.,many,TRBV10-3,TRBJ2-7,CAISEVGVGYEQYF,TGTGCCATCAGTGAGGTGGGAGTAGGGTACGAGCAGTACTTC
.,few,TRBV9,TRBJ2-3,CASSRMIALSTDTQYF,TGTGCCAGCAGCCGTATGATAGCGCTAAGCACAGATACGCAGTATTTT
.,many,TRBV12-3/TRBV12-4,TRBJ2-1,CASSPKRSYNEQFF,TGTGCCAGCAGTCCTAAGAGATCCTACAATGAGCAGTTCTTC
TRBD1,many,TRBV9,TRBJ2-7,CASSQGTGWYEQYF,TGTGCCAGCAGTCAAGGGACAGGGTGGTACGAGCAGTACTTC
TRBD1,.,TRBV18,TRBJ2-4,CASSPTRGQGAENIQYF,TGTGCCAGCTCACCAACGCGGGGACAGGGGGCGGAAAACATTCAGTACTTC
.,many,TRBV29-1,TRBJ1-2,CSVVSGDLGYGYTF,TGCAGCGTTGTATCTGGGGATTTGGGCTATGGCTACACCTTC
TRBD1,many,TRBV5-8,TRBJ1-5,CASSWGQYSNQPQHF,TGTGCCAGCAGCTGGGGACAGTATAGCAATCAGCCCCAGCATTTT
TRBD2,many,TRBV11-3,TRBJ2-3,CASSLTSGGVDTQYF,TGTGCCAGCAGCTTGACTAGCGGGGGGGTTGATACGCAGTATTTT
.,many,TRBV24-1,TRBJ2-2,CATSGGTGELFF,TGTGCCACCAGTGGAGGGACAGGGGAGCTGTTTTTT
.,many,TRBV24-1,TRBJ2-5,CATSDLLGRQYF,TGTGCCACCAGTGATTTGCTGGGACGGCAGTACTTC
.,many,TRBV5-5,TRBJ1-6,CASSYFTGGSNNSPLHF,TGTGCCAGCAGCTATTTCACCGGAGGGAGTAATAATTCACCCCTCCACTTT
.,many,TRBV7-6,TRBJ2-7,CASSVNGARNEQYF,TGTGCCAGCAGCGTGAATGGGGCGAGGAACGAGCAGTACTTC
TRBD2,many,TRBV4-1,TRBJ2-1,CASLGAGGSYNEQFF,TGCGCCAGCCTCGGGGCGGGAGGGTCCTACAATGAGCAGTTCTTC
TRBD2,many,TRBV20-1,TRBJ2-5,CSVLKAGGAVKETQYF,TGCAGTGTCCTAAAGGCCGGGGGGGCGGTAAAAGAGACCCAGTACTTC
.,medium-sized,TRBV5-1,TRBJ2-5,CASSEVRQETQYF,TGCGCCAGCAGCGAAGTGAGACAAGAGACCCAGTACTTC
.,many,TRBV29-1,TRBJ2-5,CSLGGYWPETQYF,TGCAGCCTGGGGGGATACTGGCCAGAGACCCAGTACTTC
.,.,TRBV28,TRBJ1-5,CASSLSLAGRGQPQHF,TGTGCCAGCAGTTTATCCCTTGCCGGAAGAGGTCAGCCCCAGCATTTT
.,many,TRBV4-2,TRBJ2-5,CASSQDGGGRETQYF,TGTGCCAGCAGCCAAGATGGGGGGGGCAGAGAGACCCAGTACTTC
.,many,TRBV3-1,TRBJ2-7,CASSQIGFEQYF,TGTGCCAGCAGCCAAATAGGGTTTGAGCAGTACTTC